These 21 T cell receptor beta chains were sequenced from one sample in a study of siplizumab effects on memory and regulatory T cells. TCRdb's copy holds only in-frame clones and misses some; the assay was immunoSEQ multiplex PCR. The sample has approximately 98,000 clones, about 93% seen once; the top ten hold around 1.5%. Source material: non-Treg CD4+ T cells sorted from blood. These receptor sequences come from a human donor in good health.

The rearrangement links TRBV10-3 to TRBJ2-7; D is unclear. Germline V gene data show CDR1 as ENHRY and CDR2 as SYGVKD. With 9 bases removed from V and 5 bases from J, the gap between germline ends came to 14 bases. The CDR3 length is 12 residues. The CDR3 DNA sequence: TGTGCCATTCGCAGCGATGGGGACGAGCAGTACTTC. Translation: CAIRSDGDEQYF.

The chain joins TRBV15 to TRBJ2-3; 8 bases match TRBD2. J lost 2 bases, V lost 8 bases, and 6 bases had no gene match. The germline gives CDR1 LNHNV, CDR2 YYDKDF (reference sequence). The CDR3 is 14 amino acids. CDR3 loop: CATHRGGYTDTQYF. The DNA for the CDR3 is TGTGCCACCCATCGCGGGGGGTACACAGATACGCAGTATTTT. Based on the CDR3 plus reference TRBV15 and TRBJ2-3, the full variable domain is DAMVIQNPRYQVTQFGKPVTLSCSQTLNHNVMYWYQQKSSQAPKLLFHYYDKDFNNEADTPDNFQSRRPNTSFCFLDIRSPGLGDTAMYLCATHRGGYTDTQYFGPGTRLTVL.

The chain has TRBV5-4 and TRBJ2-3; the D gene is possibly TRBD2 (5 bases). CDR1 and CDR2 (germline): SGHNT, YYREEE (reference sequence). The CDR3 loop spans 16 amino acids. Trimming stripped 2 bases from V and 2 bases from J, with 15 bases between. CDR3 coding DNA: TGTGCCAGCAGCTTAAGCGGAAGTGGGGACACAGATACGCAGTATTTT. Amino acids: CASSLSGSGDTDTQYF.

Here the CDR3 DNA reads TGTGCCAGCAGGCTGAGGGGGGGCTACTATCAGCCCCAGCATTTT. Protein sequence: CASRLRGGYYQPQHF. The rearrangement links TRBV28 to TRBJ1-5, with a weak D call TRBD1 (6 bases). The length of the CDR3 is 15 residues. CDR1 is MDHEN, CDR2 SYDVKM, per germline. With 6 bases removed from V and 5 bases from J, the gap between germline ends came to 17 bases.

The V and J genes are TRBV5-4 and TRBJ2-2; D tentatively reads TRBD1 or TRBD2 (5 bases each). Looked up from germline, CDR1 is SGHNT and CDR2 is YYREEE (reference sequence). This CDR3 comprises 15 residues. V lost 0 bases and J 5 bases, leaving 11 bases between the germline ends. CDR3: CASSLAVGVTGELFF. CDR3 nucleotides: TGTGCCAGCAGCTTGGCTGTGGGGGTAACCGGGGAGCTGTTTTTT. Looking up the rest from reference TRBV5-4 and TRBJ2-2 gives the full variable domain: ETGVTQSPTHLIKTRGQQVTLRCSSQSGHNTVSWYQQALGQGPQFIFQYYREEENGRGNFPPRFSGLQFPNYSSELNVNALELDDSALYLCASSLAVGVTGELFFGEGSRLTVL.

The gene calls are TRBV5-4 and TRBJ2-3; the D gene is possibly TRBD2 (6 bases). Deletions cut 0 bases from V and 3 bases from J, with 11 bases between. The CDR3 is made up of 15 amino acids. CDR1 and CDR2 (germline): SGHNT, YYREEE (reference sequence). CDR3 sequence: CASSLARGRTDTQYF. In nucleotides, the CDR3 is TGTGCCAGCAGCTTGGCGCGGGGACGAACAGATACGCAGTATTTT. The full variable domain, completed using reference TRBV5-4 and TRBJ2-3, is ETGVTQSPTHLIKTRGQQVTLRCSSQSGHNTVSWYQQALGQGPQFIFQYYREEENGRGNFPPRFSGLQFPNYSSELNVNALELDDSALYLCASSLARGRTDTQYFGPGTRLTVL.

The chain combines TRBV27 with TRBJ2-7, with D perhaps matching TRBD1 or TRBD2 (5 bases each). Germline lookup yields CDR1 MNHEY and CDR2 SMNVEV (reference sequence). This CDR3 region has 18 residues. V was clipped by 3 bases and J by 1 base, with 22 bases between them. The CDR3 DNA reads TGTGCCAGCAGTTTTACCCCGAGTGTGGGACCAACTTCCTACGAGCAGTACTTC. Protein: CASSFTPSVGPTSYEQYF.

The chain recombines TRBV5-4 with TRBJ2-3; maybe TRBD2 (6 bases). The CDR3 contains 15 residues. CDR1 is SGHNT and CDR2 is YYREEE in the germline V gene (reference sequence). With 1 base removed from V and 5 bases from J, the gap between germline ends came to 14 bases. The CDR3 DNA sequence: TGTGCCAGCAGCTTGCCGGAGGGCCTCCGAGATACGCAGTATTTT. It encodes CASSLPEGLRDTQYF.

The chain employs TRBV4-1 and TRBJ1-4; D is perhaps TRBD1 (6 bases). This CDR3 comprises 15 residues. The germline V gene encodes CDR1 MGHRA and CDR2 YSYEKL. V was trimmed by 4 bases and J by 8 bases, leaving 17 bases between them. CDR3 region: CASSRTGLGKEKLFF. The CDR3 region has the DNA TGCGCCAGCAGCCGCACAGGGCTGGGTAAGGAAAAACTGTTTTTT.

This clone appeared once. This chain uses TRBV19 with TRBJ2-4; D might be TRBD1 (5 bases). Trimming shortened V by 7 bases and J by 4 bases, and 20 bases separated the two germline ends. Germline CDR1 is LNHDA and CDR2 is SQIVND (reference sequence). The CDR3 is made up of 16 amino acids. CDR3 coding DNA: TGTGCCAGTACCATGAAGGTGTTGAAGGGGAAAAACATTCAGTACTTC. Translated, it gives CASTMKVLKGKNIQYF.

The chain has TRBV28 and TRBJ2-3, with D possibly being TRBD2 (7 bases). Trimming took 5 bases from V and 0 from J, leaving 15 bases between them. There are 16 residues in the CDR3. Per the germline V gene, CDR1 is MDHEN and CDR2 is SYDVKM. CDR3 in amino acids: CASSGGGAASTDTQYF. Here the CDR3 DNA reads TGTGCCAGCAGTGGAGGGGGGGCCGCTAGCACAGATACGCAGTATTTT.

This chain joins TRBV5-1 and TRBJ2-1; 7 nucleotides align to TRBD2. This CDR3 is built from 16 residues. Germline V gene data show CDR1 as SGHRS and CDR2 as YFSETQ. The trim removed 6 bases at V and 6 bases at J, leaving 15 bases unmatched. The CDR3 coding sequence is TGCGCCAGCACTCATTCCCGGGACTATCCCTCCAATGAGCAGTTCTTC. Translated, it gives CASTHSRDYPSNEQFF. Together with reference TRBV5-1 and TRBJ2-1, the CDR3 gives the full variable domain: KAGVTQTPRYLIKTRGQQVTLSCSPISGHRSVSWYQQTPGQGLQFLFEYFSETQRNKGNFPGRFSGRQFSNSRSEMNVSTLELGDSALYLCASTHSRDYPSNEQFFGPGTRLTVL.

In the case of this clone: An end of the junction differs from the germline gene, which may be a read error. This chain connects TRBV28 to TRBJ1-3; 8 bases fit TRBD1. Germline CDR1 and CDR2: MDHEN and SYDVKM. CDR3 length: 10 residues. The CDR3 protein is CATLQGAVHF. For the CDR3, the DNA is TGTGCCACCCTTCAGGGGGCTGTACATTTT.

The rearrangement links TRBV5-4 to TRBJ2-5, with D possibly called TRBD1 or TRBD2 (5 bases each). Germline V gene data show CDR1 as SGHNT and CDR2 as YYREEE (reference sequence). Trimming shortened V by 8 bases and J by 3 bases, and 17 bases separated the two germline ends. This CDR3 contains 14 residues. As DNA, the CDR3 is TGTGCCAGTAGCCATCCGGGACGCAAAGAGACCCAGTACTTC. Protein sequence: CASSHPGRKETQYF.

CDR3 DNA: TGTGCCAGCAGCCCCGGGGTAGCGGGATCTTACAATGAGCAGTTCTTC. This encodes CASSPGVAGSYNEQFF. This chain connects TRBV6-6 to TRBJ2-1; TRBD2 matches 8 bases. The V and J ends lost 6 bases and 4 bases, in that order; junction bases with no gene match: 11. This CDR3 spans 16 amino acids. CDR1 is MNHNY and CDR2 is SVGAGI in the germline V gene (reference sequence).

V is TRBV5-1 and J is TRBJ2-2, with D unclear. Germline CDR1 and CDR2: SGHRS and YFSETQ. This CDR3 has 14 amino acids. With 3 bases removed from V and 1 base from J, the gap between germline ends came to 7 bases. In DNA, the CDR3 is TGCGCCAGCAGCTCAACAGTGAACACCGGGGAGCTGTTTTTT. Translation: CASSSTVNTGELFF.

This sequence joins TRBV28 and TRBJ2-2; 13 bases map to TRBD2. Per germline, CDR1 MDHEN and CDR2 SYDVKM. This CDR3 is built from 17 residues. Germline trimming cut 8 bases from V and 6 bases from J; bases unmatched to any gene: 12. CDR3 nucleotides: TGTGCCAGCGTACCTCCGGGACTAGCGGGACAATCCGGGGAGCTGTTTTTT. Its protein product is CASVPPGLAGQSGELFF.

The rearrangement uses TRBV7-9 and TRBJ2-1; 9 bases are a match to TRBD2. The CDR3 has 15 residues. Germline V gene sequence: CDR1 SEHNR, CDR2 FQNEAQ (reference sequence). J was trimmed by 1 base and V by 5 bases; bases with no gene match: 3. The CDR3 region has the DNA TGTGCCAGCAGCACCAGCGGGAGGTCCTACAATGAGCAGTTCTTC. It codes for CASSTSGRSYNEQFF. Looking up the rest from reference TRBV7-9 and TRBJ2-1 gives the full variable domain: DTGVSQNPRHKITKRGQNVTFRCDPISEHNRLYWYRQTLGQGPEFLTYFQNEAQLEKSRLLSDRFSAERPKGSFSTLEIQRTEQGDSAMYLCASSTSGRSYNEQFFGPGTRLTVL.

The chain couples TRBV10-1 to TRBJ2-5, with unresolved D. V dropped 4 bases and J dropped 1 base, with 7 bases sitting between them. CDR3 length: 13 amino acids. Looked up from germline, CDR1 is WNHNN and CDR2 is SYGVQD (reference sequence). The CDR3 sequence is CASSASPQETQYF. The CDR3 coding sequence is TGCGCCAGCAGTGCGAGCCCCCAAGAGACCCAGTACTTC.

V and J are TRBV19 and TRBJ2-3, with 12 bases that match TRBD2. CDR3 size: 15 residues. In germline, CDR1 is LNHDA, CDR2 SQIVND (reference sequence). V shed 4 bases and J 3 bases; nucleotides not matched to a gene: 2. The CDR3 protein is CASSTGLAGTDTQYF. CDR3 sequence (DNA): TGTGCCAGTAGTACAGGACTAGCGGGAACAGATACGCAGTATTTT. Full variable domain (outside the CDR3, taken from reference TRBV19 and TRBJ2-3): DGGITQSPKYLFRKEGQNVTLSCEQNLNHDAMYWYRQDPGQGLRLIYYSQIVNDFQKGDIAEGYSVSREKKESFPLTVTSAQKNPTAFYLCASSTGLAGTDTQYFGPGTRLTVL.

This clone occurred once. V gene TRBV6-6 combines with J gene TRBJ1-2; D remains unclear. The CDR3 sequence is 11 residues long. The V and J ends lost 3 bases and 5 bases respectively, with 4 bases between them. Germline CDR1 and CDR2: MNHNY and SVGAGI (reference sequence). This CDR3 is CASSYSYGYTF. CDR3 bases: TGTGCCAGCAGTTATTCGTATGGCTACACCTTC.